One and the same sample provided the 18 T cell receptor beta chains below, sequenced in a study of shared clonotypes between healthy human individuals. Assay used: immunoSEQ multiplex PCR; TCRdb lists only in-frame clones, some missing. The sample consists of about 1 million clones, about 77% of them appearing once. Source material: memory CD4+ T cells sorted from blood. The sample's subset: CD45RA-negative fraction. These receptors were collected from a man between 18 and 29 years old in good health.

This chain joins TRBV7-2 and TRBJ1-3; no definite D call. V lost 1 base and J lost 0, with 10 bases in between. Germline assignment: CDR1 SGHTA and CDR2 FQGNSA. The CDR3 totals 16 residues. CDR3 sequence: CASSLGGGYSGNTIYF. The DNA of the CDR3 is TGTGCCAGCAGCTTAGGCGGCGGTTACTCTGGAAACACCATATATTTT. The whole variable domain, filled in from reference TRBV7-2 and TRBJ1-3, reads GAGVSQSPSNKVTEKGKDVELRCDPISGHTALYWYRQSLGQGLEFLIYFQGNSAPDKSGLPSDRFSAERTGGSVSTLTIQRTQQEDSAVYLCASSLGGGYSGNTIYFGEGSWLTVV.

V and J are TRBV13 and TRBJ2-3; the match to TRBD1 covers 7 bases. The CDR3 length is 14 residues. CDR1 PRHDT and CDR2 FYEKMQ come from the germline V gene (reference sequence). V trimming: 5 bases; J trimming: 6 bases; junction bases outside the gene matches: 8. CDR3 residues: CASSPRQGGDTQYF. The CDR3 DNA is TGTGCCAGCAGCCCTCGACAGGGTGGGGATACGCAGTATTTT.

The chain links TRBV5-1 to TRBJ2-3, with 10 bases matching TRBD2. The CDR3 has 16 amino acids. Trimming cost V 9 bases and J 4 bases; bases outside gene matches: 14. Germline V gene data show CDR1 as SGHRS and CDR2 as YFSETQ. CDR3 nucleotide sequence: TGCGCCACCAGATTATTTCTAGCGGGAGTTGCAGATACGCAGTATTTT. Amino acid sequence: CATRLFLAGVADTQYF.

The chain links TRBV28 to TRBJ2-7, with 10 bases that match TRBD1. This CDR3 is 15 amino acids long. V trimming: 5 bases; J trimming: 4 bases; junction bases outside the gene matches: 8. Germline V gene lookup returns CDR1 MDHEN and CDR2 SYDVKM. The CDR3 DNA is TGTGCCAGCAGTGCCCCGGGACAGGGGATTTACGAGCAGTACTTC. Translated: CASSAPGQGIYEQYF.

A word on this clone: The sample contains more than one DNA sequence encoding this CDR3. The chain is built from TRBV9 and TRBJ1-2; D gene unclear. Germline CDR1 SGDLS, CDR2 YYNGEE. The CDR3 sequence is 13 residues long. Trimming pared 0 bases from V and 0 bases from J, leaving 3 bases between. CDR3 bases: TGTGCCAGCAGCGTAGGGGCTAACTATGGCTACACCTTC. Translating it yields CASSVGANYGYTF.

CDR3 coding DNA: TGTGCCAGCAGGGGGGGAGGCGGGTTTAACACTGAAGCTTTCTTT. Residues: CASRGGGGFNTEAFF. This chain joins TRBV6-5 and TRBJ1-1; D possibly corresponds to TRBD1 (5 bases). CDR3 length: 15 amino acids. CDR1 MNHEY and CDR2 SVGAGI come from the germline V gene. Trimming stripped 6 bases from V and 2 bases from J, with 16 bases between.

The V gene is TRBV11-2, the J gene TRBJ1-1, with D possibly matching TRBD1 (5 bases). This CDR3 has 14 amino acids. V dropped 5 bases and J dropped 4 bases, with 14 bases sitting between them. Germline CDR1 is SGHAT and CDR2 is FQNNGV. CDR3 sequence (DNA): TGTGCCAGCAGCCGAATGGGGGTCAGCACTGAAGCTTTCTTT. Translated: CASSRMGVSTEAFF.

This chain links TRBV7-2 with TRBJ2-5; the D is unclear. The germline V gene has CDR1 SGHTA and CDR2 FQGNSA. CDR3 length: 15 amino acids. Deletions cut 4 bases from V and 4 bases from J, with 16 bases between. The CDR3 here is CASSSPNFLGETQYF. In nucleotides, the CDR3 is TGTGCCAGCAGCTCACCCAATTTTCTAGGAGAGACCCAGTACTTC.

As for this clone: A read error may produce the germline difference seen at one junction end. This rearrangement joins TRBV7-2 to TRBJ2-3, with D possibly TRBD2 on 6 matching bases. The CDR3 consists of 13 residues. Germline V gene sequence: CDR1 SGHTA, CDR2 FQGNSA. The CDR3 bases are TGTGTCAGCAGCCTATCGACTAGTGCTACGCAGTATTTT. Its protein product is CVSSLSTSATQYF.

This clone came up once. The chain couples TRBV5-1 to TRBJ2-2; D unclear. Germline values: CDR1 SGHRS, CDR2 YFSETQ. V shed 1 base and J shed 1 base, with 8 bases lying between them. The CDR3 sequence is 15 residues long. This CDR3 reads CASSLTVLNTGELFF. Written as DNA, the CDR3 is TGCGCCAGCAGCTTGACGGTCCTGAACACCGGGGAGCTGTTTTTT.

This clone was found once. The chain links TRBV10-3 to TRBJ2-7; the match to TRBD2 covers 12 bases. This CDR3 comprises 13 residues. Trimming cost V 6 bases and J 7 bases; bases outside gene matches: 4. CDR1 and CDR2 from the germline V gene are ENHRY and SYGVKD. In DNA, the CDR3 is TGTGCCATCAGACGACTAGCGGGAGAGGAGCAGTACTTC. Its translation is CAIRRLAGEEQYF.

The chain has TRBV18 and TRBJ2-1; 8 bases are a match to TRBD2. The germline gives CDR1 KGHSH, CDR2 LQKENI. Trimming took 6 bases from V and 12 from J; bases not matched to a gene: 4. The CDR3 has 11 residues. The DNA of the CDR3 is TGTGCCAGCTCGCGGGGGGAACGGCAGTTCTTC. Protein sequence: CASSRGERQFF.

This clone is a singleton in its sample. This rearrangement joins TRBV7-2 to TRBJ2-5; 7 bases line up with TRBD1. The CDR3 covers 17 residues. V lost 4 bases to trimming and J lost 3 bases; unmatched junction nucleotides: 14. In germline, CDR1 is SGHTA, CDR2 FQGNSA. For the CDR3, the DNA is TGTGCCAGCAGCTCATTTCCGGGACAGTGGGGCAAAGAGACCCAGTACTTC. It translates to CASSSFPGQWGKETQYF.

Comments on this clone: The sample contains more than one DNA sequence encoding this CDR3. The genes are TRBV19 and TRBJ1-1, with 7 bases matching TRBD1. CDR3 length equals 15 residues. The trim removed 3 bases at V and 0 bases at J, leaving 4 bases unmatched. Per the germline V gene, CDR1 is LNHDA and CDR2 is SQIVND (reference sequence). The CDR3 DNA reads as TGTGCCAGTAGTATGCGACAGGGCTTGAACACTGAAGCTTTCTTT. It encodes CASSMRQGLNTEAFF.

Here the CDR3 reads CASSTGIEGHTIYF. DNA for the CDR3: TGTGCCAGCAGCACCGGAATAGAGGGCCACACCATATATTTT. The chain carries TRBV6-5 and TRBJ1-3; D call uncertain. There are 14 residues in the CDR3. Germline V gene sequence: CDR1 MNHEY, CDR2 SVGAGI. Trimming pared 6 bases from V and 8 bases from J, leaving 17 bases between.

This chain links TRBV4-2 with TRBJ2-5, with 10 positions matching TRBD2. Trimming took 8 bases from V and 3 from J; bases not matched to a gene: 12. The germline CDR1 and CDR2 sequences are LGHNA and YNFKEQ. The CDR3 totals 16 residues. CDR3 sequence reads: CASAEAYLAGEETQYF. The CDR3 bases are TGTGCCAGCGCAGAGGCGTATCTAGCGGGAGAAGAGACCCAGTACTTC.

This clone was counted only a few times. The chain combines TRBV5-1 with TRBJ1-4; 7 bases are a match to TRBD1. This CDR3 is built from 16 residues. Germline V lookup: CDR1 SGHRS, CDR2 YFSETQ. The J segment lost 5 bases and the V segment lost 4 bases, leaving 11 bases of the junction unmatched. This chain's CDR3 is CASSPTPGQRNEKLFF. The CDR3 DNA reads as TGCGCCAGCAGCCCTACACCGGGACAGCGGAATGAAAAACTGTTTTTT.

The rearrangement uses TRBV2 and TRBJ2-5; D call uncertain. The CDR3 is 13 amino acids. The V gene's germline CDR1 is SNHLY and CDR2 FYNNEI. V was pared by 7 bases and J by 1 base, with 10 bases between. In DNA form, the CDR3 reads TGTGCCAGCACCGTGACATTCCAAGAGACCCAGTACTTC. This sequence encodes CASTVTFQETQYF.